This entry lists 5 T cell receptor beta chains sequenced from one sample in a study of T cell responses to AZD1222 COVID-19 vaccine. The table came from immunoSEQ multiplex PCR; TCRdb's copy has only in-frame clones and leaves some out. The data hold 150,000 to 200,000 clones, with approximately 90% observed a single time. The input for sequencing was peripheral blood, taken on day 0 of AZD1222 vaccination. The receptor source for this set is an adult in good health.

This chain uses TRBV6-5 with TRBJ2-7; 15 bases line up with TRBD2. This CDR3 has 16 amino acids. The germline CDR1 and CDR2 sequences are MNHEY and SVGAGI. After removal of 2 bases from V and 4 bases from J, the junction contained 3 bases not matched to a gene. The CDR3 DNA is TGTGCCAGCAGTTACGGGACTAGCGGGGGGCGGTACGAGCAGTACTTC. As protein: CASSYGTSGGRYEQYF.

CDR3 region: CASSSMNTEAFF. The CDR3 region has the DNA TGTGCCAGCAGTTCGATGAACACTGAAGCTTTCTTT. This chain joins TRBV6-2 or TRBV6-3 and TRBJ1-1; the D is unclear. The CDR3 sequence is 12 residues long. V shed 4 bases and J shed 0 bases, with 3 bases lying between them. From germline, CDR1 is MNHEY and CDR2 SVGEGT.

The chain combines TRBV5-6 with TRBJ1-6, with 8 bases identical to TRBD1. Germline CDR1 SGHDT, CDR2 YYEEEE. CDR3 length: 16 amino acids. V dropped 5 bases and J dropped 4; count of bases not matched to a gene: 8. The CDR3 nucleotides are TGTGCCAGCAGGGATTACAACAGGGGGTATAATTCACCCCTCCACTTT. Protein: CASRDYNRGYNSPLHF.

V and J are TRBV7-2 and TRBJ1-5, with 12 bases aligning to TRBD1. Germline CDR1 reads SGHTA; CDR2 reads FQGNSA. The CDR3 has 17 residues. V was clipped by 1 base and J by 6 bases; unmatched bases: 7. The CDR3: CASSLDGGQGASQPQHF. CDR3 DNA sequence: TGTGCCAGCAGCTTAGACGGGGGACAGGGGGCGAGTCAGCCCCAGCATTTT. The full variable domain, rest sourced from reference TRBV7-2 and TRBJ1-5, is GAGVSQSPSNKVTEKGKDVELRCDPISGHTALYWYRQSLGQGLEFLIYFQGNSAPDKSGLPSDRFSAERTGGSVSTLTIQRTQQEDSAVYLCASSLDGGQGASQPQHFGDGTRLSIL.

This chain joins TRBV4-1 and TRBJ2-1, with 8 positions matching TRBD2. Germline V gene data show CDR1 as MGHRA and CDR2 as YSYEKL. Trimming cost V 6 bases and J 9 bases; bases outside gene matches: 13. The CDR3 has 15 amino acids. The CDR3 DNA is TGCGCCAGCAGTTACAGGGAGCGGGAGAGGGTTGAGCAGTTCTTC. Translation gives CASSYRERERVEQFF.